This TCR beta chain came from a study of T cells in Graves' hyperthyroidism and ophthalmopathy. Whole-study results and caveats: Most thyroid clonotypes with frequency above 0.001 were detected in blood. Median prediction lead before ophthalmopathy onset was 6.5 months with the model. Patients with ophthalmopathy were separated from those with stable hyperthyroidism by a 13 V-J model.

Uncontrolled infection, other autoimmune disease, pregnancy and lactation each barred patients from inclusion. The V and J ends lost 7 bases and 4 bases respectively, with 23 bases between them. CDR3 length: 18 residues. Germline assignment: CDR1 MGHDK and CDR2 SYGVNS. Worth noting for this clonotype: Its antigen is undetermined.

There were TCR beta CDR3 regions amplified from RNA transcripts. HTBI primers were used for first-round RT-PCR of the TCR CDR3. One entry per CDR3 protein results from TCRdb running MiXCR on the multiplex PCR reads. The table lists roughly 510,000 distinct CDR3 sequences, 46% of them singletons. The sequenced material came from peripheral blood or thyroid tissue (not recorded which). The chain recombines TRBV25-1 with TRBJ2-6; tentatively, D is TRBD1 or TRBD2 (6 bases each). This clonotype was obtained from an adult woman with Graves' disease, either hyperthyroidism or ophthalmopathy (not recorded which). In nucleotides, the CDR3 is TGTGCCAGCAAGGGGGGTCGGGACCCAACCGGGGGGGCCAACGTCCTGACTTTC. It translates to CASKGGRDPTGGANVLTF.